The source of this T cell receptor (beta chain) is a study of shared T cell receptors in the human thymus. Produced via immunoSEQ multiplex PCR; TCRdb's table is partial and in-frame only. The profile shows approximately 580,000 clones, 75% to 80% of them singletons. In germline, CDR1 is SGHDN, CDR2 FVKESK. The CDR3 contains 13 residues. Trimming took 4 bases from V and 4 from J; bases not matched to a gene: 4. The same specimen was also included in a second study, on human thymus T cells. That paper adds: The donors were infants in Finland with congenital heart defects, otherwise immunologically healthy. Thymic resections from corrective heart surgery supplied the tissue. Both thymic and peripheral blood repertoires showed apparently biased V and J usage. Related studies noted strongly shared thymic repertoires across unrelated people.

The sequenced sample consisted of thymocytes. The TCR sequence derives from a boy in the first two years of life with a congenital heart defect. The chain links TRBV14 to TRBJ2-7; the match to TRBD2 covers 7 bases. This chain's CDR3 is CASSPHGGYEQYF. CDR3 nucleotide sequence: TGTGCCAGCAGCCCTCACGGGGGGTACGAGCAGTACTTC.